The rows below give T cell receptor beta chains drawn from one sample of a study of blood T cells in healthy people across ages. MiXCR, run by TCRdb on the 5' RACE reads, gives a single entry per CDR3 protein. The profile shows about a million distinct CDR3 sequences, roughly two fifths of them singletons. The sample was blood. The receptors here all came from a young man in good health. Both conserved end residues are part of each CDR3. A D gene is named only where the DNA matches it firmly. Only part of the rows carry a size: once, few, many, or a class if the clone is expanded.

d_gene | j_gene | v_gene | abundance | CDR3nt | CDR3aa
TRBD1 | TRBJ1-4 | TRBV4-2 | few | TGTGCCAGCAGCCAAGATCCGACAGGGGCTCTAGGAAAACTGTTTTTT | CASSQDPTGALGKLFF
NA | TRBJ2-4 | TRBV11-2 | NA | TGTGCCAGCAGAAAAACAGACGAAAACATTCAGTACTTC | CASRKTDENIQYF
NA | TRBJ2-1 | TRBV7-3 | NA | TGTGCCAGCAGCCCGCATCTGGGGAAGAGCTCCTACAATGAGCAGTTCTTC | CASSPHLGKSSYNEQFF
TRBD1 | TRBJ1-4 | TRBV18 | few | TGTGCCAGCTCACCCGGAACGACAGGGACTAATGAAAAACTGTTTTTT | CASSPGTTGTNEKLFF
NA | TRBJ1-1 | TRBV19 | NA | TGTGCCAGTAGTCGGGTGGCTCGCACTGAAGCTTTCTTT | CASSRVARTEAFF
NA | TRBJ1-2 | TRBV5-6 | many | TGTGCCAGCAGCCCCCTGGGACCAAACTATGGCTACACCTTC | CASSPLGPNYGYTF
TRBD1 | TRBJ1-1 | TRBV9 | NA | TGTGCCAGCAGCGTAGTTTCATCGGACAGGGTGTCGCCTGAAGCTTTCTTT | CASSVVSSDRVSPEAFF
NA | TRBJ2-3 | TRBV20-1 | NA | TGCAGTGCTAGTAGGGGGTGGGCCCCATTGAATACGCGGTATTTT | CSASRGWAPLNTRYF
NA | TRBJ1-2 | TRBV7-9 | few | TGTGCCAGCCTCGAACTCGCTATAGGGTACACCTTC | CASLELAIGYTF
NA | TRBJ1-1 | TRBV5-1 | NA | TGCGCCAGCAGCTTGGTTTTGGGGGGGGTTACCAACGGGAACACTGAAGCTTTCTTT | CASSLVLGGVTNGNTEAFF
NA | TRBJ1-1 | TRBV20-1 | once | TGCAGTGGACGATCTCCGGGAAACATGAACACTGAAGCTTTCTTT | CSGRSPGNMNTEAFF
NA | TRBJ1-2 | TRBV14 | NA | TGTGCCAGCTCCGACCCCCGGGTTAACTATGGCTACACCTTC | CASSDPRVNYGYTF
NA | TRBJ2-2 | TRBV6-2/TRBV6-3 | NA | TGTGCCAGCAACCCGGAACGGACAAAGAACACCGGGGAGCTGTTTTTT | CASNPERTKNTGELFF
TRBD1 | TRBJ2-7 | TRBV20-1 | NA | TGCAGTGCTCCCCTTCGACAGGGCTACGAGCAGTACTTC | CSAPLRQGYEQYF
TRBD2 | TRBJ2-3 | TRBV6-5 | few | TGTGCCACAAGGACTAGCGGGAATACGCAGTATTTT | CATRTSGNTQYF
TRBD1 | TRBJ1-5 | TRBV6-6 | NA | TGTGCCAGCAGTTACCCGACAGGGGATCAGCCCCAGCATTTT | CASSYPTGDQPQHF
NA | TRBJ2-3 | TRBV10-3 | NA | TGTGCCATCAGTGAGCCGCCTGGGGGGGCTAGCACAGATACGCAGTATTTT | CAISEPPGGASTDTQYF
NA | TRBJ1-1 | TRBV30 | NA | TGTGCCTGGAAATTGAACACTGAAGCTTTCTTT | CAWKLNTEAFF
NA | TRBJ1-1 | TRBV10-3 | few | TGTGCCATCAGTGGGACCGGGACCAACACTGAAGCTTTCTTT | CAISGTGTNTEAFF
NA | TRBJ1-2 | TRBV5-4 | NA | TGTGCCAGCAGCTTGGCGTACAGGGATCCCCATGGCTACACCTTC | CASSLAYRDPHGYTF
NA | TRBJ1-2 | TRBV6-5 | few | TGTGCCAGCAGTTACCGCCCTGCCGGGAGGGCTTACACCTTC | CASSYRPAGRAYTF
TRBD2 | TRBJ2-1 | TRBV27 | NA | TGTGCCAGCAGCACCGCCGGGACTAGTAAGTTCTTC | CASSTAGTSKFF
NA | TRBJ2-1 | TRBV7-9 | NA | TGTGCCAGCAGCCTAACTCAGGGATCCAATGAGCAGTTCTTC | CASSLTQGSNEQFF
NA | TRBJ1-4 | TRBV7-9 | once | TGTGCCAGCAGCTCCGGACAGCTAGATGAAAAACTGTTTTTT | CASSSGQLDEKLFF
NA | TRBJ1-2 | TRBV10-3 | NA | TGTACCATCAGTGAGTACAGGGATAACTATAGCTACACCTTC | CTISEYRDNYSYTF
NA | TRBJ1-6 | TRBV27 | NA | TGTGCCAGCAGTTCCGGCAGGGTATTGGGTTCACCCCTCCACTTT | CASSSGRVLGSPLHF
TRBD1 | TRBJ1-1 | TRBV6-5 | few | TGTGCCAGCAGTACTACACAGGGGGCGGGCACTGAAGCTTTCTTT | CASSTTQGAGTEAFF
NA | TRBJ1-1 | TRBV27 | many | TGTGCCAGCAGCCCAGAGGTGAACACTGAAGCTTTCTTT | CASSPEVNTEAFF
TRBD1 | TRBJ1-2 | TRBV27 | NA | TGTGCCAGCAGTTTCGACCGGGACAGGAGCTCTTCTAACTATGGCTACACCTTC | CASSFDRDRSSSNYGYTF
TRBD1 | TRBJ1-5 | TRBV6-6 | many | TGTGCCAGCAGTCAAGGGACAGCCATTAATCAGCCCCAGCATTTT | CASSQGTAINQPQHF
TRBD1 | TRBJ2-1 | TRBV10-3 | many | TGTGCCATCAGTGAGCGGGACAGCTCCTACAATGAGCAGTTCTTC | CAISERDSSYNEQFF
NA | TRBJ1-2 | TRBV4-2 | NA | TGTGCCAGCAGCCAGAGCCCCTATGGCTACACCTTC | CASSQSPYGYTF
NA | TRBJ2-7 | TRBV27 | NA | TGTGCCACAGACTATTCCTCCTACGAGCAGTACTTC | CATDYSSYEQYF
TRBD1 | TRBJ1-5 | TRBV3-1 | NA | TGTGCCAGCAGCCCAGGTACAGGGGGCGAACAGCCCCAGCATTTT | CASSPGTGGEQPQHF
TRBD2 | TRBJ2-5 | TRBV12-3/TRBV12-4 | NA | TGTGCCAGCAGTACCACTAGCGGGGGGGCTCGGGAGCAGTACTTC | CASSTTSGGAREQYF
TRBD1 | TRBJ1-2 | TRBV6-5 | many | TGTGCCAGCAGGGACTGGGACAGTAACTATGGCTACACCTTC | CASRDWDSNYGYTF
NA | TRBJ1-4 | TRBV4-3 | NA | TGCGCCAGCAGCCAACAGGGAGGGGAAGAAAAACTGTTTTTT | CASSQQGGEEKLFF
NA | TRBJ1-1 | TRBV27 | NA | TGTGCCAGCGGGGTAAAAATGAACACTGAAGCTTTCTTT | CASGVKMNTEAFF
NA | TRBJ2-3 | TRBV10-3 | many | TGTGCCATCAGTGAGTCCAGGACCCACACAGATACGCAGTATTTT | CAISESRTHTDTQYF
TRBD2 | TRBJ2-1 | TRBV3-1 | once | TGTGCCAGCAGCCGGGGTAGCGGGGGGGCGGATAATGAGCAGTTCTTC | CASSRGSGGADNEQFF
NA | TRBJ2-7 | TRBV12-3/TRBV12-4 | NA | TGTACCAGCAGACGGGACAATTACGAGCAGTACTTC | CTSRRDNYEQYF
TRBD2 | TRBJ2-3 | TRBV20-1 | NA | TGCAGTGTCGCCCAGGACTATAGCGGGTATGATGTGGGAACGCAGTATTTT | CSVAQDYSGYDVGTQYF
NA | TRBJ2-1 | TRBV18 | NA | TGTGCCAGCTCACCACCGGGAGGCAGCAAGTTCTTC | CASSPPGGSKFF
NA | TRBJ2-1 | TRBV5-1 | few | TGCGCCAGCAGCTTGGCCCAGACCACGTACAATGAGCAGTTCTTC | CASSLAQTTYNEQFF
TRBD1 | TRBJ1-2 | TRBV6-1 | few | TGTGCCAGCAGTGTTAACAGGGGGTACTATGGCTACACCTTC | CASSVNRGYYGYTF
NA | TRBJ2-3 | TRBV29-1 | few | TGCAGCGGTGAACAGGGAGGAGGAGATACGCAGTATTTT | CSGEQGGGDTQYF
NA | TRBJ2-7 | TRBV6-6 | NA | TGTGCCAGCAGTCACAGGACCGGGGAGGCACCCTACAATGAGCAGTACTTC | CASSHRTGEAPYNEQYF
TRBD2 | TRBJ2-1 | TRBV5-1 | few | TGCGCCAGCAGCTTGCCGACTAGCGGGGAAAACAATGAGCAGTTCTTC | CASSLPTSGENNEQFF
NA | TRBJ2-3 | TRBV20-1 | NA | TGCAGTGCTAGAATGACCGGCCCAGGACCTAGCACAGATACGCAGTATTTT | CSARMTGPGPSTDTQYF
NA | TRBJ1-2 | TRBV6-2/TRBV6-3 | NA | TGTGCCAGCAGTTCGGGACGGAGTTATGGCTACACCTTC | CASSSGRSYGYTF
NA | TRBJ2-3 | TRBV12-5 | NA | TGTGCTAGTGGTCTCGGGACTGTCACAGATACGCAGTATTTT | CASGLGTVTDTQYF
TRBD1 | TRBJ2-5 | TRBV30 | NA | TGTGCCTGGGCAGGGGGCGAGACCCAGTACTTC | CAWAGGETQYF
NA | TRBJ1-5 | TRBV20-1 | few | TGCAGTGCTAGAGATCAAGGGGAACAGCCCCAGCATTTT | CSARDQGEQPQHF
NA | TRBJ2-1 | TRBV7-2 | NA | TGTGCCAGCAGCACCAGGGCAAATGAGCAGTTCTTC | CASSTRANEQFF
NA | TRBJ1-3 | TRBV7-2 | few | TGTGCCAGCAGCTTTGGGACAACCCCAAACACCATATATTTT | CASSFGTTPNTIYF
NA | TRBJ1-6 | TRBV5-1 | NA | TGCGCCAGCAGCCCGGGTGGAGGGGGTTCACCCCTCCACTTT | CASSPGGGGSPLHF
NA | TRBJ1-2 | TRBV5-6 | few | TGTGCCAGCAGCTTGCTGCAGGGCCTATTCTATGGCTACACCTTC | CASSLLQGLFYGYTF